The clone carrying this T cell receptor (beta chain) has more than one count but fewer than ten. Antigen: not known. The source of the sample is a study of breast tumors, draining lymph nodes, adjacent tissues. Study-level findings and limits: Luminal-like breast cancer showed significantly greater tumor-nontumor repertoire similarity than basal-like breast cancer did.

The CDR3 sequence is 14 residues long. Trimming cost V 6 bases and J 4 bases; bases outside gene matches: 9. The V gene's germline CDR1 is DFQATT and CDR2 SNEGSKA (reference sequence). In TCRdb, the multiplex PCR reads were re-called with MiXCR into one record per CDR3 protein. The table shows tens of thousands of distinct CDR3 sequences, with approximately 22% occurring only once. The sequence was obtained from a female donor with breast cancer. Some clones in this sample may be carry-over from other donors' samples. What was sequenced was breast tumor tissue. The chain links TRBV20-1 to TRBJ2-1; 7 bases align to TRBD1. The CDR3 here is CSAGRQGGYNEQFF. DNA of the CDR3: TGCAGTGCCGGACGACAGGGTGGGTACAATGAGCAGTTCTTC.